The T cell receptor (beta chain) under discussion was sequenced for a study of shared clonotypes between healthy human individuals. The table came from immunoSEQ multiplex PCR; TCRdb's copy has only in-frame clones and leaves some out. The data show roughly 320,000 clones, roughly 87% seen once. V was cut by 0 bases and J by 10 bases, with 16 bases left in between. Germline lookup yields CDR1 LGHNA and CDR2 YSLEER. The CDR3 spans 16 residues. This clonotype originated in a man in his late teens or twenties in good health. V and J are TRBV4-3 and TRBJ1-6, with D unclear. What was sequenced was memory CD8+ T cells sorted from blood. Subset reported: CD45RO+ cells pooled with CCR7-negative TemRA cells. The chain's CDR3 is CASSQDRLTVMSPLHF. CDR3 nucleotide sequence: TGCGCCAGCAGCCAAGATCGTCTTACAGTGATGTCACCCCTCCACTTT.